This TCR beta chain stems from a study of blood T cell repertoires in COVID-19. Overall study: Donors in the United States, Italy and Spain gave samples during acute or convalescent COVID-19. From T cells, B-cell-depleted T cells, or PBMCs came the material, which was cDNA or gDNA.

CDR3 length: 13 residues. The V and J ends lost 3 bases and 1 base respectively, with 6 bases between them. Using immunoSEQ multiplex PCR, the repertoire was profiled, and TCRdb retains in-frame clones only, with some absent. This repertoire shows some 250,000 clones, under 90% found once; its top ten account for around 2.9%. Concerning this clone itself: Other nucleotide sequences from this sample produce the same CDR3.

This sequence joins TRBV12-3 or TRBV12-4 and TRBJ2-5; D is ambiguous. The sequencing sample was made of peripheral blood. The receptor comes from a woman aged 18-29 years with acute or convalescent COVID-19. In DNA form, the CDR3 reads TGTGCCAGCAGTTTCTCCTTCCAAGAGACCCAGTACTTC. Encoded protein: CASSFSFQETQYF.